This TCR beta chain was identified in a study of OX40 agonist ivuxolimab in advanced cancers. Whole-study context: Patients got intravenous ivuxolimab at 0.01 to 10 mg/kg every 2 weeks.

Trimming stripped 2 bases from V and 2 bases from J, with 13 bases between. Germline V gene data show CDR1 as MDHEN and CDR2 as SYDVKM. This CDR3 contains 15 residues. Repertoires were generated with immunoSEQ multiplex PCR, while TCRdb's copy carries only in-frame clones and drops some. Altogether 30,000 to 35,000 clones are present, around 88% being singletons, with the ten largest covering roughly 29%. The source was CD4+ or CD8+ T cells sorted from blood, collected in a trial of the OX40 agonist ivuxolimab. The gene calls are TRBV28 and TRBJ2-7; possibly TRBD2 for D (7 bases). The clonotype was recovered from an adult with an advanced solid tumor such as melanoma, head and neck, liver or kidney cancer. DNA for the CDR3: TGTGCCAGCAGTTTAAGTGGGAGGGGGACCTACGAGCAGTACTTC. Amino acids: CASSLSGRGTYEQYF.